The 16 T cell receptor beta chains below were found in one sample sequenced in a study of identical twins. Each CDR3 protein gets one entry after TCRdb re-called the 5' RACE reads with MiXCR. The table shows hundreds of thousands of distinct CDR3 sequences, with approximately 22% occurring only once. These data also formed part of another study, on T cells expressing NK-cell markers.

The sequencing input was PBMCs. The receptors were gathered from a woman under 30 in good health.

The rearrangement links TRBV13 to TRBJ2-7, with D perhaps being TRBD1 or TRBD2 (5 bases each). In germline, CDR1 is PRHDT, CDR2 FYEKMQ (reference sequence). This CDR3 spans 14 amino acids. V lost 5 bases, J lost 7 bases, and 18 bases lay in between. This chain's CDR3 is CASSLMRDRVEQYF. CDR3 nucleotides: TGTGCCAGCAGCCTTATGAGGGACCGGGTAGAGCAGTACTTC.

A few counts support this clonotype. This chain links TRBV15 with TRBJ2-7, with D perhaps given as TRBD1 or TRBD2 (5 bases each). The CDR3 extends over 12 amino acids. The V gene's germline CDR1 is LNHNV and CDR2 YYDKDF (reference sequence). V lost 5 bases, J lost 7 bases, and 12 bases lay in between. The CDR3 here is CATSQEGREQYF. In DNA form, the CDR3 reads TGTGCCACCAGCCAAGAGGGGCGGGAGCAGTACTTC. Variable domain in full (rest from reference TRBV15 and TRBJ2-7): DAMVIQNPRYQVTQFGKPVTLSCSQTLNHNVMYWYQQKSSQAPKLLFHYYDKDFNNEADTPDNFQSRRPNTSFCFLDIRSPGLGDTAMYLCATSQEGREQYFGPGTRLTVT.

This clonotype appeared many times. V and J are TRBV12-3 or TRBV12-4 and TRBJ2-1; D is unresolved. The CDR3 sequence is 14 residues long. Trimming shortened V by 4 bases and J by 6 bases, and 13 bases separated the two germline ends. CDR3: CASSSHRSVNEQFF. CDR3 sequence (DNA): TGTGCCAGCAGTTCCCACCGCTCCGTCAATGAGCAGTTCTTC.

The gene calls are TRBV12-3 or TRBV12-4 and TRBJ2-7; D uncertain. The V end was cut by 4 bases, the J end by 0 bases, with 13 bases between. The CDR3 sequence is 15 residues long. CDR3 nucleotide sequence: TGTGCCAGCAGTTACATCGACCTACCCTCCTACGAGCAGTACTTC. Protein sequence: CASSYIDLPSYEQYF.

J is TRBJ2-7 and V is TRBV5-5; 7 nucleotides line up with TRBD2. V was pared by 5 bases and J by 4 bases, with 12 bases of the junction left unmatched. CDR3 length: 15 residues. The germline V gene has CDR1 SGHKS and CDR2 YYEKEE (reference sequence). The CDR3 loop is CASSPSRDYYYEQYF. In nucleotides, the CDR3 is TGTGCCAGCAGTCCGAGCCGGGACTACTATTACGAGCAGTACTTC.

This chain uses TRBV29-1 with TRBJ1-1; D is undetermined. The CDR3 is 13 amino acids. V gave up 5 bases and J gave up 1 base, with 11 bases separating them. Germline V gives CDR1 SQVTM, CDR2 ANQGSEA. The CDR3 is CSVILTTNTEAFF. CDR3 nucleotide sequence: TGCAGCGTTATTCTTACAACGAACACTGAAGCTTTCTTT.

The CDR3 region is CSASGGGSSYNEQFF. The CDR3 DNA sequence: TGCAGTGCTAGTGGGGGTGGAAGCTCCTACAATGAGCAGTTCTTC. The chain uses TRBV20-1 and TRBJ2-1; D may correspond to TRBD1 or TRBD2 (5 bases each). This CDR3 contains 15 residues. V was cut by 3 bases and J by 0 bases, with 12 bases left in between. CDR1 and CDR2 (germline): DFQATT, SNEGSKA (reference sequence).

The table lists this clonotype with a few counts. The chain joins TRBV25-1 to TRBJ1-1; no clear D. Germline CDR1 reads MGHDK; CDR2 reads SYGVNS. The CDR3 spans 15 residues. Between the trimmed V and J ends, which lost 6 bases and 5 bases, there was a span of 19 bases. This chain's CDR3 is CASRSDTSGITEAFF. DNA for the CDR3: TGTGCCAGCAGAAGCGATACCAGTGGGATAACTGAAGCTTTCTTT.

This clonotype was seen a few times. This chain connects TRBV7-3 to TRBJ2-3; 7 nucleotides match TRBD2. The CDR3 has 15 residues. After removal of 5 bases from V and 1 base from J, the junction contained 6 bases not matched to a gene. Germline V gene sequence: CDR1 SGHTA, CDR2 FQGTGA. The CDR3 spells CASSRGGGRTDTQYF. The CDR3 DNA is TGTGCCAGCAGCCGGGGCGGGGGACGCACAGATACGCAGTATTTT.

This clonotype turned up a few times. The rearrangement links TRBV6-5 to TRBJ1-2; D gene uncertain. Germline assignment: CDR1 MNHEY and CDR2 SVGAGI. The CDR3 sequence is 12 residues long. V was cut by 6 bases and J by 4 bases, with 9 bases left in between. The CDR3 spells CASRKDGYGYTF. The DNA of the CDR3 is TGTGCCAGCAGGAAGGACGGCTATGGCTACACCTTC.

As concerns this clonotype: The germline gene is not matched at one end of the junction; a read error may be the cause. This chain joins TRBV29-1 and TRBJ2-3; D perhaps matches TRBD1 (6 bases). Germline V gives CDR1 SQVTM, CDR2 ANQGSEA. This CDR3 is built from 16 residues. CDR3 loop: CSVEGGFTLWTDTQYF. DNA for the CDR3: TGCAGCGTCGAAGGGGGTTTTACACTGTGGACAGATACGCAGTATTTT.

The table lists this clonotype with many counts. This chain uses TRBV2 with TRBJ2-1; possibly TRBD1 for D (6 bases). Trimming removed 6 bases from V and 9 bases from J, with 15 bases in between. Germline values: CDR1 SNHLY, CDR2 FYNNEI. The CDR3 length is 13 residues. CDR3 residues: CASRQGLNSEQFF. CDR3 nucleotide sequence: TGTGCCAGCAGGCAGGGGCTCAACAGTGAGCAGTTCTTC.

The chain links TRBV6-1 to TRBJ2-7, with TRBD2 as a possible D gene (5 bases). CDR3 length: 15 amino acids. V was trimmed by 6 bases and J by 6 bases, leaving 21 bases between them. In germline, CDR1 is MNHNS, CDR2 SASEGT. The CDR3, as DNA: TGTGCCAGCAGACCCTCTAAGGAGGAGGCGGCCGAGCAGTACTTC. Protein: CASRPSKEEAAEQYF.

The V gene is TRBV20-1, the J gene TRBJ1-2; the match to TRBD1 covers 9 bases. The trim removed 8 bases at V and 4 bases at J, leaving 8 bases unmatched. CDR1 is DFQATT, CDR2 SNEGSKA, per germline (reference sequence). This CDR3 is 13 amino acids long. The DNA of the CDR3 is TGCAGTTCCAAACAGGACAGGGGCTATGGCTACACCTTC. This gives the protein CSSKQDRGYGYTF.

V usage is TRBV9 and J usage is TRBJ2-1; 8 bases line up with TRBD2. The length of the CDR3 is 13 residues. V trimming: 6 bases; J trimming: 8 bases; junction bases outside the gene matches: 7. Per germline, CDR1 SGDLS and CDR2 YYNGEE. CDR3 sequence: CASKAGEGDEQFF. CDR3 in DNA: TGTGCCAGCAAAGCGGGGGAAGGCGATGAGCAGTTCTTC.

This clonotype was seen a few times. V gene TRBV24-1 combines with J gene TRBJ2-2; 8 nucleotides line up with TRBD1. The V gene's germline CDR1 is KGHDR and CDR2 SFDVKD. Trimming cost V 5 bases and J 4 bases; bases outside gene matches: 5. The CDR3 runs to 15 residues. CDR3 nucleotides: TGTGCCACCAGTGGGACAGGGAAACCCACCGGGGAGCTGTTTTTT. The encoded protein is CATSGTGKPTGELFF.